This T cell receptor (beta chain) originates from a study of T cell responses to AZD1222 COVID-19 vaccine. CDR3 size: 17 residues. CDR1 and CDR2 (germline): SEHNR, FQNEAQ (reference sequence). After removal of 6 bases from V and 2 bases from J, the junction contained 12 bases not matched to a gene. Study findings and constraints: Spike-wide vaccine-associated CD4 TCRs dominated at 160-218 and 743-854. Spike-specific TCR repertoires showed rising breadth and depth after two AZD1222 doses. Per reports, nearly half of all spike-specific TCRs target regions that are unmutated in variants. Donors skewed white British and female; clonal diversity was possibly underestimated.

Profiling relied on immunoSEQ multiplex PCR, and the TCRdb table lists in-frame clones only, not all of them. The top ten clones hold 5.1% of a sample with about 110,000 clones, approximately 87% of them seen once. Comments on this clone: Its target is not known.

The chain joins TRBV7-9 to TRBJ1-3, with 8 bases aligning to TRBD1. The sequencing used peripheral blood, collected on day 0 of AZD1222 vaccination. The sequence was obtained from an adult in good health. As DNA, the CDR3 is TGTGCCAGCAGTCAAAGGACAGGGAACCACCCTGGAAACACCATATATTTT. Translation: CASSQRTGNHPGNTIYF. The variable domain in full, completed from reference TRBV7-9 and TRBJ1-3, reads DTGVSQNPRHKITKRGQNVTFRCDPISEHNRLYWYRQTLGQGPEFLTYFQNEAQLEKSRLLSDRFSAERPKGSFSTLEIQRTEQGDSAMYLCASSQRTGNHPGNTIYFGEGSWLTVV.